This entry describes one TCR beta chain. Its antigen is not identified. Use of 60 Vbeta and 13 Jbeta primers characterized the PCR. Assay used: immunoSEQ multiplex PCR; TCRdb lists only in-frame clones, some missing. The data show some 140,000 clones, about three quarters seen once. The data were taken from a study of cytomegalovirus exposure and HLA in healthy donors. Across the whole study: T cells numbering about 179 million yielded 95 million to 140 million unique TCR beta sequences in an earlier analysis. Whole-study results and caveats: On later analysis, the bulk of CMV-associated TCR beta chains appeared to be HLA-restricted.

The CDR3 spans 13 residues. The germline CDR1 and CDR2 sequences are ENHRY and SYGVKD. V was trimmed by 6 bases and J by 0 bases, leaving 6 bases between them. Sequenced material: PBMCs. The rearrangement uses TRBV10-3 and TRBJ1-3; D remains unclear. The receptor was derived from a male donor in good health and CMV-seropositive. DNA for the CDR3: TGTGCCATCAGGAGCGACTCTGGAAACACCATATATTTT. Its translation is CAIRSDSGNTIYF.